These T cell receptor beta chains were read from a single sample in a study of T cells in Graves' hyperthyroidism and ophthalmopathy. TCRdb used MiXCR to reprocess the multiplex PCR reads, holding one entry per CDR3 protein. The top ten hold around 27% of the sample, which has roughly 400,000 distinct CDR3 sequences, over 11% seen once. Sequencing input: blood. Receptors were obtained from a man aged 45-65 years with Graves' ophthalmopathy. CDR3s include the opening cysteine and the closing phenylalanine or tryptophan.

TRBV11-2 CASSLVQMNTGELFF
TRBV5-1 CASSLDGYSGNTIYF
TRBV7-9 CASSLASNTDTQYF
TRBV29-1 CSVITAVHLEQYF
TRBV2 CASSDMGTVGQPQHF
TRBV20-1 CSARDGGTGNSPLHF
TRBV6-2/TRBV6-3 CASRTTPGLAGTNEQFF
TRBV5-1 CASSVGPQDGNSPLHF
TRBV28 CASRAGVNIQYF
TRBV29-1 CSVEGRLAVRKRSYNEQFF
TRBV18 CASSPEQVNEQFF
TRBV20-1 CSASGGAGEETQYF
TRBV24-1 CATSDPSMNTEAFF
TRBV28 CASSQGGLDTGELFF
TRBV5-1 CASSLRLASETQYF
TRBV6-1 CASTGGGYADTQYF
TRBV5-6 CASSFRYIGGYTF
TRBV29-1 CSGGLAGRQETQYF
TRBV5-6 CASSLGSGSVYSYNEQFF
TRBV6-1 CASKGSGPGELFF
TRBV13 CASSLRMDQETQYF
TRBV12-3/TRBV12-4 CASSYNEKLFF
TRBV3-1 CASSQVGVLSYEQYF
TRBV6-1 CASRPLGTTDTQYF
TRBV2 CASSDDSYEQYF
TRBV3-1 CASSRVTGARETQYF
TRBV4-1 CASNQAARELTDTQYF
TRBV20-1 CSAMRLAGQSYNEQFF
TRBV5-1 CASSSDPGGNQPQHF
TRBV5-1 CASSTGLAGVFNEQFF
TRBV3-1 CASRPIRGELFF
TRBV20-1 CIGGHQPQHF
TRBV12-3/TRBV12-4 CASSPGMESGGELFF
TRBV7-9 CASSLPLNTGELFF
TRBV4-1 CASSQDGWAGEYNEKFF
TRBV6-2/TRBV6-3 CASSQTSGRYEQYF
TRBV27 CATAQRETQYF
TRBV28 CATTTGGFYEQYF
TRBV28 CASRSGGRTGELFF
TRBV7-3 CASSLIGAGGPTDTQYF
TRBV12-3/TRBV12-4 CASSTRDRHYNEQFF
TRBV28 CASSPPPGLDKAGYF
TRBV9 CASSVSHQETQYF
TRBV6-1 CASWERAGGYGYTF
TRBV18 CASSPGREKGTQYF
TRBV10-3 CAISESASGRGETQYF
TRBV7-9 CASSLESLSGEQYF
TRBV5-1 CASSPGTASSYEQYF
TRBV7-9 CASSLAQDGGTDTQYF
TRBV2 CASRVTGSYEQYF
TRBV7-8 CASSPRGLARELFF